This T cell receptor beta chain was documented in a study of blood T cell repertoires in COVID-19. Using immunoSEQ multiplex PCR, the repertoire was profiled, and TCRdb retains in-frame clones only, with some absent. The data show 15,000 to 20,000 clones, with over 85% seen just once and less than 6% held by the top ten. Germline-derived CDR1 and CDR2 are MNHEY and SVGAGI. V gave up 7 bases and J gave up 2 bases; unmatched junction bases: 6. The CDR3 is 14 amino acids. Sequenced: peripheral blood. The chain is built from TRBV6-5 and TRBJ2-3; 7 positions match TRBD2. This sequence was found in a human donor in a cohort sampled during active COVID-19. The CDR3 DNA reads as TGTGCCAGCAAGATGGGGAGGGCCACAGATACGCAGTATTTT. This codes for CASKMGRATDTQYF.